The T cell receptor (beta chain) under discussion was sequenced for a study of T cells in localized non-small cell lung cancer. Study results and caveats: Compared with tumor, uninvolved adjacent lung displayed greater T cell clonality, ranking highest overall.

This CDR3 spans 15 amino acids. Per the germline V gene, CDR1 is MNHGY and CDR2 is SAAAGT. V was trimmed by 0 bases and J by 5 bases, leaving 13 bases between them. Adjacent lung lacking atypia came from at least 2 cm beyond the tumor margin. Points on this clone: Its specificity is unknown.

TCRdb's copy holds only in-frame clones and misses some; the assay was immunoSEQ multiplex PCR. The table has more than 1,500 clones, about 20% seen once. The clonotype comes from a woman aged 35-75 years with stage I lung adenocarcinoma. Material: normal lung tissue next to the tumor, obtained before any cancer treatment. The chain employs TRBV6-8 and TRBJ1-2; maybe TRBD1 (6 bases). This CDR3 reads CASSYSQGPLYGYTF. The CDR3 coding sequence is TGTGCCAGCAGTTACTCGCAGGGGCCACTGTATGGCTACACCTTC.